This TCR beta chain is from a study of T cells in Graves' hyperthyroidism and ophthalmopathy. Amplified TCR beta CDR3 regions came from RNA transcripts. TCR CDR3 underwent first-round RT-PCR with the HTBI primer set. TCRdb processed the multiplex PCR reads anew with MiXCR; each CDR3 protein has one entry. The sample holds hundreds of thousands of distinct CDR3 sequences, under 15% seen once. This clonotype appeared many times. Source material: blood. This receptor was identified in a man younger than 35 with Graves' ophthalmopathy.

CDR3 loop: CASRLDGNSYEQYF. CDR3 sequence (DNA): TGTGCCAGCAGATTGGACGGTAACTCCTACGAGCAGTACTTC. This rearrangement joins TRBV12-3 or TRBV12-4 to TRBJ2-7; no reliable D call. This CDR3 region has 14 residues. Trimming pared 6 bases from V and 0 bases from J, leaving 12 bases between.